This TCR beta chain was identified in a study of metastatic and nonmetastatic thyroid tumors. Study-level background: The study looked at repertoires side by side in blood and in tumor or nodule tissue from malignant and benign thyroid patients. General study findings and limits: It was reported that TCR beta diversity was significantly higher in malignant thyroid tumors than benign nodules, in blood and tumor.

The CDR3 spans 15 residues. V shed 1 base and J shed 1 base, with 10 bases lying between them. Germline V gives CDR1 MNHNS, CDR2 SASEGT. Original processing notes: It was from CDR3 differences across clinicopathological groups that a distant-metastasis classifier for papillary thyroid cancer was built. With MiXCR, TCRdb reprocessed the PCR reads. None of the V and J calls come from the authors' own analysis; TCRdb made them. The data show 9,000 to 9,500 clones, roughly 31% seen once. A few counts support this clone. Its antigen is not identified. Treatment of any kind had been given to no patient before thyroid surgery.

The sequenced sample consisted of adjacent normal tissue. The sequence was collected from a female donor with papillary thyroid cancer or a benign thyroid nodule (not recorded which). Some clones in this sample may be carry-over from other donors' samples. V is TRBV6-1 and J is TRBJ1-2; D ambiguous. The CDR3, as DNA: TGTGCCAGCAGTGAAGGATTGTGGAGTAACTATGGCTACACCTTC. Translating it yields CASSEGLWSNYGYTF.